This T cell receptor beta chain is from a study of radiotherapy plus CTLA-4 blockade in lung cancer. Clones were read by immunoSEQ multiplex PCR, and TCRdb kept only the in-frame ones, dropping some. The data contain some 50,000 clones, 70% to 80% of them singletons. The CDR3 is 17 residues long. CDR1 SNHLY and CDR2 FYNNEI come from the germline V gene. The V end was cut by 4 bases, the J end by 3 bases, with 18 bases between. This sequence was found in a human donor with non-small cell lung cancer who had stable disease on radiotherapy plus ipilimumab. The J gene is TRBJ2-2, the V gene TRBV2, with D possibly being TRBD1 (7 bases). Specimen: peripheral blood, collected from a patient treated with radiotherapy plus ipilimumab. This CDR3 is CASSGTFRGEDTGELFF. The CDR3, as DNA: TGTGCCAGCAGTGGGACTTTCAGGGGGGAGGACACCGGGGAGCTGTTTTTT.